One T cell receptor beta chain is described in this entry. Its specificity is unknown. TCRdb's copy holds only in-frame clones and misses some; the assay was immunoSEQ multiplex PCR. The profile shows 78,000 or so clones, around 83% of them singletons. The sample is drawn from a study of OX40 agonist ivuxolimab in advanced cancers. Study at large: There were three patients with partial responses, one having hepatocellular carcinoma and two cutaneous melanoma.

General study points: On average, CD8+ T cells showed a greater number of expanded clones than CD4+.

V shed 4 bases and J 7 bases; nucleotides not matched to a gene: 7. The CDR3 is made up of 14 amino acids. Germline V gives CDR1 SQVTM, CDR2 ANQGSEA. The V call is TRBV29-1, the J call TRBJ2-1, with 10 bases matching TRBD2. This clonotype originated in an adult with an advanced solid tumor such as melanoma, head and neck, liver or kidney cancer. This sample comprised CD4+ or CD8+ T cells sorted from blood, obtained in a trial of the OX40 agonist ivuxolimab. CDR3 sequence: CSVAPSGSWNEQFF. CDR3 nucleotides: TGCAGCGTTGCTCCTAGCGGGAGTTGGAATGAGCAGTTCTTC.